The 25 T cell receptor beta chains given below trace back to one sample, sequenced in a study of blood T cell repertoires in COVID-19 (dated by TCRdb to the early 2020s). Libraries were built with the immunoSEQ multiplex PCR assay. The table was pulled from immuneACCESS by TCRdb, which kept in-frame rearrangements only. Such tables lose some clones; where checked, under half of the loss comes from unresolved V genes, and the rest has no known cause. The sample table holds around 350,000 clones, of which more than 75% were seen once. The ten most abundant clones make up around 3% of the sample. The sample consisted of peripheral blood. These receptor sequences come from a human donor in a cohort sampled during active COVID-19.

The chain carries TRBV11-1 and TRBJ2-3, with D perhaps TRBD1 (5 bases). Germline V gene data show CDR1 as SGHAT and CDR2 as FQDESV (reference sequence). Trimming shortened V by 3 bases and J by 3 bases, and 13 bases separated the two germline ends. The CDR3 is made up of 15 amino acids. CDR3 loop: CASSLGQGHTDTQYF. The CDR3 DNA reads as TGTGCCAGCAGCTTGGGTCAGGGCCATACAGATACGCAGTATTTT.

The chain carries TRBV6-4 and TRBJ2-7, with TRBD1 identical over 10 bases. Germline trimming cut 0 bases from V and 2 bases from J; bases unmatched to any gene: 4. This CDR3 region has 16 residues. Per germline, CDR1 MRHNA and CDR2 SNTAGT. The CDR3 sequence is CASSDSTGQGTYEQYF. As DNA, the CDR3 is TGTGCCAGCAGTGACTCGACGGGACAGGGGACCTACGAGCAGTACTTC.

The V and J genes are TRBV28 and TRBJ1-1; no definite D call. V shed 2 bases and J shed 0 bases, with 7 bases lying between them. Germline CDR1 reads MDHEN; CDR2 reads SYDVKM. There are 14 residues in the CDR3. The CDR3 region is CASSLKLLNTEAFF. The DNA for the CDR3 is TGTGCCAGCAGTTTAAAACTCCTGAACACTGAAGCTTTCTTT.

This clone was seen repeatedly, ten times or more. This sequence joins TRBV28 and TRBJ2-1; TRBD2 matches 7 bases. CDR3 size: 15 residues. CDR1 MDHEN and CDR2 SYDVKM come from the germline V gene. Unmatched junction bases numbered 6, after V lost 2 bases and J lost 5 bases. CDR3: CASSLGASGNNEQFF. CDR3 coding DNA: TGTGCCAGCAGTTTAGGGGCTAGCGGAAACAATGAGCAGTTCTTC.

This chain joins TRBV6-1 and TRBJ2-7; TRBD2 matches 8 bases. V trimming: 2 bases; J trimming: 7 bases; junction bases outside the gene matches: 10. The CDR3 is made up of 15 amino acids. CDR1 is MNHNS and CDR2 is SASEGT in the germline V gene. The CDR3 region is CASSEMRGAFGEQYF. The CDR3 bases are TGTGCCAGCAGTGAAATGCGGGGGGCCTTTGGTGAGCAGTACTTC.

This clone occurred once. This chain links TRBV6-5 with TRBJ1-6; D call uncertain. The CDR3 length is 12 residues. V was pared by 6 bases and J by 4 bases, with 4 bases between. In germline, CDR1 is MNHEY, CDR2 SVGAGI. This chain's CDR3 is CASRQYNSPLHF. The CDR3 nucleotides read TGTGCCAGCAGGCAGTATAATTCACCCCTCCACTTT.

This chain joins TRBV30 and TRBJ1-2; 8 nucleotides match TRBD1. The V segment lost 2 bases and the J segment 3 bases; nucleotides outside the gene matches: 5. The CDR3 loop spans 14 amino acids. CDR1 and CDR2 from the germline V gene are GTSNPN and SVGIG (reference sequence). The CDR3 bases are TGTGCCTGGAGTACGACAGGGGTTTACTATGGCTACACCTTC. This codes for CAWSTTGVYYGYTF.

The chain has TRBV7-2 and TRBJ1-2; D call uncertain. The ends were cut back, 2 bases at V and 2 bases at J, with 6 bases in the middle. This CDR3 contains 13 residues. Germline lookup yields CDR1 SGHTA and CDR2 FQGNSA. The CDR3 nucleotides are TGTGCCAGCAGCTTATCCCAAAACTATGGCTACACCTTC. Translated, it gives CASSLSQNYGYTF.

This clone was picked up a small number of times. This chain uses TRBV7-9 with TRBJ1-1; a possible D gene is TRBD1 (5 bases). V was cut by 2 bases and J by 0 bases, with 10 bases left in between. This CDR3 contains 15 residues. In germline, CDR1 is SEHNR, CDR2 FQNEAQ (reference sequence). CDR3 in DNA: TGTGCCAGCAGCTTACAGGGTGCGTTGAACACTGAAGCTTTCTTT. Amino acids: CASSLQGALNTEAFF. The entire variable domain, with the rest obtained from reference TRBV7-9 and TRBJ1-1, is as follows: DTGVSQNPRHKITKRGQNVTFRCDPISEHNRLYWYRQTLGQGPEFLTYFQNEAQLEKSRLLSDRFSAERPKGSFSTLEIQRTEQGDSAMYLCASSLQGALNTEAFFGQGTRLTVV.

The genes are TRBV7-2 and TRBJ1-4; weak D call: TRBD1 (5 bases). The CDR3 totals 16 residues. Trimming shortened V by 1 base and J by 6 bases, and 15 bases separated the two germline ends. CDR1 is SGHTA and CDR2 is FQGNSA in the germline V gene. In nucleotides, the CDR3 is TGTGCCAGCAGCTTAGAGCCCAGGGAGGATGATGAAAAACTGTTTTTT. This encodes CASSLEPREDDEKLFF.

The chain recombines TRBV28 with TRBJ2-7, with 8 positions matching TRBD2. CDR3 length: 12 amino acids. V shed 7 bases and J 7 bases; nucleotides not matched to a gene: 6. The germline V gene encodes CDR1 MDHEN and CDR2 SYDVKM. Written as DNA, the CDR3 is TGTGCCAGCAAGGAAACGGGAGGGGAGCAGTACTTC. The encoded protein is CASKETGGEQYF.

This clone has a single count. The rearrangement uses TRBV7-8 and TRBJ1-2, with 7 nucleotides matching TRBD1. V shed 1 base, J shed 7 bases, and the junction held 6 bases outside the gene matches. This CDR3 comprises 14 residues. CDR1 SGHVS and CDR2 FQNEAQ come from the germline V gene. CDR3 sequence (DNA): TGTGCCAGCAGCTTAGTGAGGGGGCGAAGTGGCTACACCTTC. This codes for CASSLVRGRSGYTF.

This chain connects TRBV5-6 to TRBJ1-4, with D hard to call. There are 17 residues in the CDR3. With 0 bases removed from V and 3 bases from J, the gap between germline ends came to 15 bases. Germline V CDR1 and CDR2: SGHDT, YYEEEE. The CDR3 nucleotides are TGTGCCAGCAGCTTGGAAGACACCCTCCCCCCTAATGAAAAACTGTTTTTT. Translating it yields CASSLEDTLPPNEKLFF.

This chain joins TRBV7-2 and TRBJ1-5; 8 nucleotides match TRBD1. The CDR3 length is 15 residues. Trimming cost V 1 base and J 2 bases; bases outside gene matches: 1. Germline CDR1 and CDR2: SGHTA and FQGNSA. The CDR3 spells CASSLDRGGNQPQHF. DNA of the CDR3: TGTGCCAGCAGCTTAGACAGGGGGGGCAATCAGCCCCAGCATTTT.

This clone came up once. The CDR3 coding sequence is TGTGCCAGCAGCTCCCCAGGGCAAGAGACCCAGTACTTC. This gives the protein CASSSPGQETQYF. The V gene is TRBV5-4, the J gene TRBJ2-5; possible D gene TRBD1, 5 bases. CDR3 length: 13 residues. The germline gives CDR1 SGHNT, CDR2 YYREEE (reference sequence). The germline V and J ends were trimmed by 3 bases and 2 bases, with 8 bases remaining between them.

The gene calls are TRBV2 and TRBJ2-7, with TRBD1 matching over 7 bases. CDR3 length equals 13 residues. V was pared by 3 bases and J by 2 bases, with 1 base of the junction left unmatched. In germline, CDR1 is SNHLY, CDR2 FYNNEI. The CDR3 DNA is TGTGCCAGCAGTGAGACAGGGACCTACGAGCAGTACTTC. It specifies CASSETGTYEQYF.

CDR3 sequence: CAWSTGYGELFF. CDR3 nucleotide sequence: TGTGCCTGGAGTACAGGGTACGGGGAGCTGTTTTTT. This rearrangement joins TRBV30 to TRBJ2-2; TRBD1 might be the D (6 bases). Trimming shortened V by 2 bases and J by 7 bases, and 8 bases separated the two germline ends. The germline gives CDR1 GTSNPN, CDR2 SVGIG (reference sequence). This CDR3 region has 12 residues.

V usage is TRBV19 and J usage is TRBJ2-3, with 9 bases lining up with TRBD2. This CDR3 has 15 residues. Losses at the gene ends were 6 bases for V and 4 bases for J; bases not matched to a gene: 8. Germline lookup yields CDR1 LNHDA and CDR2 SQIVND (reference sequence). The CDR3: CASRKLAGAPDTQYF. CDR3 in DNA: TGTGCCAGTAGAAAATTAGCGGGGGCCCCAGATACGCAGTATTTT.

The chain combines TRBV11-2 with TRBJ2-2, with D perhaps matching TRBD2 (6 bases). The ends were cut back, 5 bases at V and 1 base at J, with 17 bases in the middle. Per germline, CDR1 SGHAT and CDR2 FQNNGV. The CDR3 spans 17 residues. The CDR3 DNA reads as TGTGCCAGCAGCGACGCCCTCCGACTAGAGAACACCGGGGAGCTGTTTTTT. It codes for CASSDALRLENTGELFF.

The chain links TRBV5-5 to TRBJ1-4; the match to TRBD1 covers 8 bases. The V gene's germline CDR1 is SGHKS and CDR2 YYEKEE (reference sequence). Trimming removed 4 bases from V and 8 bases from J; junction bases left unmatched: 13. The CDR3 consists of 16 residues. The CDR3 protein is CASSAIIDRGLEKLFF. For the CDR3, the DNA is TGTGCCAGCAGCGCGATCATCGACAGGGGATTAGAAAAACTGTTTTTT.

The genes are TRBV6-1 and TRBJ2-5, with 8 nucleotides matching TRBD2. J gave up 4 bases and V 2 bases, and 6 bases lay outside the gene matches. CDR1 and CDR2 (germline): MNHNS, SASEGT. This CDR3 is built from 15 residues. This CDR3 is CASSETGGAGETQYF. The CDR3 nucleotides read TGTGCCAGCAGTGAAACGGGGGGGGCTGGAGAGACCCAGTACTTC.

The rearrangement uses TRBV5-1 and TRBJ2-3; 11 nucleotides line up with TRBD2. J was trimmed by 4 bases and V by 4 bases; bases with no gene match: 5. Germline loops: CDR1 SGHRS, CDR2 YFSETQ. There are 15 residues in the CDR3. CDR3 amino acids: CASSPLAGGADTQYF. CDR3 nucleotide sequence: TGCGCCAGCAGCCCATTAGCGGGGGGGGCAGATACGCAGTATTTT.

V is TRBV6-2 or TRBV6-3 and J is TRBJ1-1, with TRBD1 as a possible D gene (6 bases). The length of the CDR3 is 16 residues. V was pared by 5 bases and J by 1 base, with 17 bases between. Germline assignment: CDR1 MNHEY and CDR2 SVGEGT. The CDR3: CASSRQGLRWNTEAFF. The CDR3 DNA sequence: TGTGCCAGCAGTCGCCAGGGGCTTAGGTGGAACACTGAAGCTTTCTTT.

This chain uses TRBV6-5 with TRBJ1-1; tentative D call: TRBD1 (6 bases). Germline CDR1 is MNHEY and CDR2 is SVGAGI. Trimming took off 7 bases at V and 3 bases at J, with 15 bases between the two ends. The CDR3 has 14 amino acids. The CDR3 is CASKTGTPDTEAFF. The CDR3 coding sequence is TGTGCCAGCAAAACCGGGACACCAGACACTGAAGCTTTCTTT.

The chain couples TRBV7-9 to TRBJ1-3, with unresolved D. The length of the CDR3 is 15 residues. V lost 1 base to trimming and J lost 0 bases, with 7 bases between them. Per the germline V gene, CDR1 is SEHNR and CDR2 is FQNEAQ (reference sequence). The CDR3 region has the DNA TGTGCCAGCAGCTTAGGGCCCCTCTCTGGAAACACCATATATTTT. Protein: CASSLGPLSGNTIYF.